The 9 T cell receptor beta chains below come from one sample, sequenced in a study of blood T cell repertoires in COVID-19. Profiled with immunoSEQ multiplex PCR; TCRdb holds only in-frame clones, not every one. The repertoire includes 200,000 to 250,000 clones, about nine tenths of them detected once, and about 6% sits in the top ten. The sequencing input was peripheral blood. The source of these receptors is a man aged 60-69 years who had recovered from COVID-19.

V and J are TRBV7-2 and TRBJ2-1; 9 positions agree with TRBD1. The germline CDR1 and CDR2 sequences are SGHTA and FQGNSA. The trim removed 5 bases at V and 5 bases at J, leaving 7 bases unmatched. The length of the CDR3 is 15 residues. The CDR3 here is CASSTGTGLDNEQFF. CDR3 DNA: TGTGCCAGCAGCACTGGGACAGGGTTGGACAATGAGCAGTTCTTC.

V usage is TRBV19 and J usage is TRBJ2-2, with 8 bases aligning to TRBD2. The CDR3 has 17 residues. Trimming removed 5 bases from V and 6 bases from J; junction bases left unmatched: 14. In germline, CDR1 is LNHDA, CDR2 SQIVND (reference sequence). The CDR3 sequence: CASSSLRAGDYPGELFF. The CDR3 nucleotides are TGTGCCAGTAGTTCCCTCAGAGCGGGAGATTATCCCGGGGAGCTGTTTTTT.

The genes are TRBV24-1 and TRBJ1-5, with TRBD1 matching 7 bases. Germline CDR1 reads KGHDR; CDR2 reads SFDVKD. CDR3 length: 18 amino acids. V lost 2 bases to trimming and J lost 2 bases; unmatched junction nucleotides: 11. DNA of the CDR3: TGTGCCACCAGTGATTCCCCGACAGGGAAAGTGGGCAATCAGCCCCAGCATTTT. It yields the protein CATSDSPTGKVGNQPQHF.

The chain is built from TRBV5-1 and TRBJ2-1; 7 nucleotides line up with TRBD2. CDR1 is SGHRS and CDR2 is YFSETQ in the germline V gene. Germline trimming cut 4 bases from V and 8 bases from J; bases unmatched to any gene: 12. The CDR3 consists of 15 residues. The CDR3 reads CASSRTGGLSDEQFF. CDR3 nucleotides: TGCGCCAGCAGCCGAACGGGAGGTTTAAGCGATGAGCAGTTCTTC.

CDR3 protein: CATIRTGSYEQYF. DNA of the CDR3: TGTGCCACGATAAGGACAGGTTCCTACGAGCAGTACTTC. The rearrangement links TRBV6-5 to TRBJ2-7, with 7 bases lining up with TRBD1. Germline loops: CDR1 MNHEY, CDR2 SVGAGI. The CDR3 runs 13 residues. With 10 bases clipped from V and 1 base from J, the junction kept 7 bases outside the gene matches.

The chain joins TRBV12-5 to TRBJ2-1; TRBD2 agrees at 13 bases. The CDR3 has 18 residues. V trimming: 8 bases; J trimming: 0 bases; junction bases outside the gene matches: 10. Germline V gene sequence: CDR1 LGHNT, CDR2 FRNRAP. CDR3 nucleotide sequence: TGTGCTAGTCTTGGGGGACTAGCGGGGTTGAGCTCCTACAATGAGCAGTTCTTC. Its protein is CASLGGLAGLSSYNEQFF.

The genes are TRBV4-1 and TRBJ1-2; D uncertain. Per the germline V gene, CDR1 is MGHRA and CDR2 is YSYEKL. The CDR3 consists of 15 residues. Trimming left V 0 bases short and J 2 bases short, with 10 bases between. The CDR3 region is CASSQDPTGNYGYTF. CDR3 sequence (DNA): TGCGCCAGCAGCCAAGATCCGACGGGAAACTATGGCTACACCTTC.

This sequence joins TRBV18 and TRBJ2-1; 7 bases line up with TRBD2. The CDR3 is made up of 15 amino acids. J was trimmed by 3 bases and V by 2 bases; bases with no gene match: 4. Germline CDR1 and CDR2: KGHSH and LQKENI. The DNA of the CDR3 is TGTGCCAGCTCACCATCTAGCGGAGTCTACAATGAGCAGTTCTTC. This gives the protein CASSPSSGVYNEQFF.

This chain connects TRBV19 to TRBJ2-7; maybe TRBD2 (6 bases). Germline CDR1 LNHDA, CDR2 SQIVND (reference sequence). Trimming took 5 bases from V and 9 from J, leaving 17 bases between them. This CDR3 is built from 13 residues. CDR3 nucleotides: TGTGCCAGTAGTGTATCCCGGGAGAGCGTGCAGTACTTC. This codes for CASSVSRESVQYF.